The next 3 T cell receptor beta chains were all read from a single sample in a study of blood T cell repertoires in COVID-19. TCRdb's copy holds only in-frame clones and misses some; the assay was immunoSEQ multiplex PCR. The sample comprises under 250,000 clones, about four fifths of which are singletons, and roughly 8.7% rests with the top ten. Sequenced input: peripheral blood. These receptors were collected from a man aged 35-49 years with active or convalescent COVID-19.

This chain uses TRBV2 with TRBJ2-3; D might be TRBD2 (6 bases). The CDR3 contains 20 residues. Between the trimmed V and J ends, which lost 5 bases and 1 base, there was a span of 28 bases. CDR1 SNHLY and CDR2 FYNNEI come from the germline V gene. CDR3 sequence: CASSLRHPALTGVRTDTQYF. The CDR3, as DNA: TGTGCCAGCAGTCTCCGACACCCAGCCCTTACGGGGGTTCGCACAGATACGCAGTATTTT.

The chain uses TRBV30 and TRBJ2-2, with D tentatively TRBD1 (6 bases). The CDR3 is 16 residues long. V lost 3 bases to trimming and J lost 3 bases, with 17 bases between them. Germline values: CDR1 GTSNPN, CDR2 SVGIG (reference sequence). CDR3 sequence reads: CAWRSWRTVDTGELFF. The DNA for the CDR3 is TGTGCCTGGAGGTCTTGGAGGACAGTCGACACCGGGGAGCTGTTTTTT.

There are a few counts of this clone. The rearrangement joins TRBV7-9 to TRBJ1-3; a weak D match, TRBD1 (5 bases). The CDR3 runs 14 residues. V lost 1 base, J lost 2 bases, and 6 bases lay in between. In germline, CDR1 is SEHNR, CDR2 FQNEAQ (reference sequence). The chain's CDR3 is CASSLGGAGNTIYF. In DNA form, the CDR3 reads TGTGCCAGCAGCTTAGGGGGGGCTGGAAACACCATATATTTT.